This TCR beta chain was captured by sequencing in a study of blood T cells in healthy people across ages. Germline CDR1 is WNHNN and CDR2 is SYGVQD (reference sequence). This CDR3 region has 13 residues. The V gene lost 3 bases and the J gene lost 5 bases, with 10 bases spanning the gap. Then a second PCR, running roughly 7 to 11 cycles, was carried out with a sample-barcoded 5' primer and a J-beta primer mix. TCRdb recomputed calls from the 5' RACE reads with MiXCR, one row per CDR3 protein. The repertoire includes 1.4 million or so distinct CDR3 sequences, roughly 43% of them detected once, and 4% sits in the top ten. In its sample, this clonotype was seen a few times.

The gene calls are TRBV10-1 and TRBJ2-5, with D possibly being TRBD2 (6 bases). Sequences were obtained from blood. This TCR was sampled from a woman in her late teens or twenties in good health. The CDR3 region has the DNA TGCGCCAGCAGTGAAATGGCGGGGGAGACCCAGTACTTC. It encodes CASSEMAGETQYF.